This TCR beta chain originates from a study of blood T cell repertoires in COVID-19. Assay: immunoSEQ multiplex PCR; the TCRdb copy retains only in-frame clones and omits some. The table shows 300,000 or so clones, with 87% occurring only once. CDR3 length: 18 amino acids. The germline V gene has CDR1 LNHDA and CDR2 SQIVND (reference sequence). Trimming cost V 4 bases and J 0 bases, with 19 bases left between them. This chain links TRBV19 with TRBJ1-3, with TRBD1 as a possible D gene (6 bases). The specimen sequenced was peripheral blood. The clonotype was recovered from a woman aged 50 to 60 who had recovered from COVID-19. The CDR3 DNA is TGTGCCAGTAGTAGACTACAGGGATCGTTCTCCTCTGGAAACACCATATATTTT. Translating gives CASSRLQGSFSSGNTIYF.